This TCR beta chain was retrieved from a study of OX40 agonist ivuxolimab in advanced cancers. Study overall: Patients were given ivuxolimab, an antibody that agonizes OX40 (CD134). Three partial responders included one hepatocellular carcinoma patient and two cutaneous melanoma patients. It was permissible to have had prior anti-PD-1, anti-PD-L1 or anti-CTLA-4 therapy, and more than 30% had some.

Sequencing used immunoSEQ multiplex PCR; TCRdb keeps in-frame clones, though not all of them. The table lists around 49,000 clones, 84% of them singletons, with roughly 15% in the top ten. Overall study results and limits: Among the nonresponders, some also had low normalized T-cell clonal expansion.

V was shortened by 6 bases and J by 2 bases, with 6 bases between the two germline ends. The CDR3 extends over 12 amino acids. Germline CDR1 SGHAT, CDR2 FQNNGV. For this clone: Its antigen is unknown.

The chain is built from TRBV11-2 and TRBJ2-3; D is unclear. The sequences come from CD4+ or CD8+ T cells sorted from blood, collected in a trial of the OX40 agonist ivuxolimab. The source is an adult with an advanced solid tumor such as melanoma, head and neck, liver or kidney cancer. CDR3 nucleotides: TGTGCCAGCAGAAAACTCACAGATACGCAGTATTTT. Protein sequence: CASRKLTDTQYF. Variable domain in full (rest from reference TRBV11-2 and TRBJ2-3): EAGVAQSPRYKIIEKRQSVAFWCNPISGHATLYWYQQILGQGPKLLIQFQNNGVVDDSQLPKDRFSAERLKGVDSTLKIQPAKLEDSAVYLCASRKLTDTQYFGPGTRLTVL.